The 18 T cell receptor beta chains reported below all come from one sample, sequenced in a study of post-analysis software for immune sequencing data. Study-level results: A handful of TRBV segments appeared more often in patients than in controls, and TRBV5-6, TRBV5-1 and TRBV20-1 were among these.

Built from TCR beta cDNA, the libraries had unique molecular identifiers in them. Each CDR3 protein is one row after TCRdb ran MiXCR on the PCR reads. The sample carries about 820,000 distinct CDR3 sequences, about 57% recorded once. These receptors have no identified antigens. Sequencing was carried out using blood. The receptors were sampled from a girl aged 10 to 17 with multiple sclerosis.

The chain has TRBV5-1 and TRBJ1-2; 7 bases match TRBD1. The J segment lost 6 bases and the V segment lost 4 bases, leaving 6 bases of the junction unmatched. This CDR3 region has 13 residues. The germline V gene has CDR1 SGHRS and CDR2 YFSETQ. This chain's CDR3 is CASSRGDRDGYTF. Written as DNA, the CDR3 is TGCGCCAGCAGCAGGGGAGACAGGGATGGCTACACCTTC.

This clonotype was counted between two and nine times. The chain links TRBV5-1 to TRBJ1-2, with D perhaps TRBD1 (5 bases). The germline CDR1 and CDR2 sequences are SGHRS and YFSETQ. The CDR3 runs 17 residues. The V end lost 0 bases, the J end lost 0 bases, and 15 bases lay between the germline ends. CDR3 amino acids: CASSLELGGLTNYGYTF. In DNA form, the CDR3 reads TGCGCCAGCAGCTTGGAGCTGGGGGGACTAACTAACTATGGCTACACCTTC.

The chain uses TRBV5-1 and TRBJ2-1, with D possibly being TRBD1 (6 bases). The V gene's germline CDR1 is SGHRS and CDR2 YFSETQ. This CDR3 has 17 residues. With 3 bases removed from V and 0 bases from J, the gap between germline ends came to 16 bases. The CDR3 is CASSSRKGGASYNEQFF. CDR3 sequence (DNA): TGCGCCAGCAGCTCCCGTAAAGGGGGAGCCTCCTACAATGAGCAGTTCTTC.

V gene TRBV25-1 combines with J gene TRBJ2-7, with D maybe TRBD1 (6 bases). The germline CDR1 and CDR2 sequences are MGHDK and SYGVNS. CDR3 length equals 13 residues. With 7 bases removed from V and 2 bases from J, the gap between germline ends came to 12 bases. In DNA, the CDR3 is TGTGCCAGCACCGACAGGCCGGCCTACGAGCAGTACTTC. Translated: CASTDRPAYEQYF.

The chain combines TRBV4-2 with TRBJ1-2; TRBD1 might be the D (6 bases). CDR3 length equals 16 residues. Trimming left V 0 bases short and J 4 bases short, with 15 bases between. Germline assignment: CDR1 LGHNA and CDR2 YNFKEQ. CDR3 sequence reads: CASSQDQDSKLYGYTF. In DNA form, the CDR3 reads TGTGCCAGCAGCCAAGATCAGGACAGCAAACTCTATGGCTACACCTTC.

This chain connects TRBV7-6 to TRBJ2-7, with D unresolved. V gave up 5 bases and J gave up 0 bases, with 14 bases separating them. The CDR3 covers 15 residues. The germline gives CDR1 SGHVS, CDR2 FNYEAQ. CDR3 sequence (DNA): TGTGCCAGCAGCGTAGACACCGGAGTCTCCTACGAGCAGTACTTC. This codes for CASSVDTGVSYEQYF.

This clonotype was found once. V usage is TRBV5-5 and J usage is TRBJ2-4, with a possible D match to TRBD1 (6 bases). The germline V and J ends were trimmed by 1 base and 0 bases, with 17 bases remaining between them. This CDR3 region has 18 residues. Germline V gene lookup returns CDR1 SGHKS and CDR2 YYEKEE (reference sequence). This CDR3 is CASSLNPGQSLAKNIQYF. The DNA for the CDR3 is TGTGCCAGCAGCTTGAATCCTGGACAGAGCCTAGCCAAAAACATTCAGTACTTC.

The rearrangement links TRBV20-1 to TRBJ2-3; weak D call: TRBD2 (6 bases). V lost 4 bases and J lost 0, with 14 bases in between. Germline V gene sequence: CDR1 DFQATT, CDR2 SNEGSKA (reference sequence). CDR3 size: 15 residues. The CDR3 sequence is CSATDSGTSTDTQYF. DNA of the CDR3: TGCAGTGCTACAGATAGCGGAACTAGCACAGATACGCAGTATTTT.

This clonotype was observed once. J is TRBJ2-1 and V is TRBV29-1, with 9 bases fitting TRBD2. There are 16 residues in the CDR3. The J segment lost 9 bases and the V segment lost 5 bases, leaving 17 bases of the junction unmatched. The germline V gene encodes CDR1 SQVTM and CDR2 ANQGSEA. As DNA, the CDR3 is TGCAGCGTTACCCACCGACAGGGAGCGGGAGGCCTTGAGCAGTTCTTC. This translates into CSVTHRQGAGGLEQFF.

This clonotype appeared a few times. The chain joins TRBV5-1 to TRBJ2-1, with 8 positions matching TRBD1. J gave up 4 bases and V 3 bases, and 6 bases lay outside the gene matches. Per germline, CDR1 SGHRS and CDR2 YFSETQ. The length of the CDR3 is 15 residues. The CDR3 sequence: CASSSGGTGYNEQFF. The CDR3 DNA follows: TGCGCCAGCAGCTCTGGGGGGACAGGTTACAATGAGCAGTTCTTC.

The rearrangement links TRBV20-1 to TRBJ2-7; 8 bases are a match to TRBD2. The germline V gene has CDR1 DFQATT and CDR2 SNEGSKA (reference sequence). Losses at the gene ends were 5 bases for V and 3 bases for J; bases not matched to a gene: 6. The CDR3 runs to 13 residues. CDR3 bases: TGCAGTGCTCTCGGGAGGGCTGACTACGAGCAGTACTTC. Its translation: CSALGRADYEQYF.

This clonotype came up a few times. The J gene is TRBJ2-5, the V gene TRBV4-1, with 8 bases lining up with TRBD2. Matching the DNA end better, TRBJ2-7 makes the J call doubtful. From germline, CDR1 is MGHRA and CDR2 YSYEKL. The CDR3 is 17 amino acids. CDR3 nucleotides: TGCGCCAGCAGCCAAGAAGATCGGATAGCGGGAATATACGAGCAGTACTTC. Residues: CASSQEDRIAGIYEQYF.

The rearrangement joins TRBV12-3 or TRBV12-4 to TRBJ1-2; D gene uncertain. The CDR3 extends over 14 amino acids. The germline V and J ends were trimmed by 6 bases and 4 bases, with 15 bases remaining between them. CDR3 protein: CASSPQTMSYGYTF. As DNA, the CDR3 is TGTGCCAGCAGCCCACAGACTATGAGCTATGGCTACACCTTC.

This clonotype came up a few times. The chain is built from TRBV4-2 and TRBJ1-2, with 10 bases aligning to TRBD1. This CDR3 comprises 18 residues. With 0 bases clipped from V and 4 bases from J, the junction kept 11 bases outside the gene matches. Per germline, CDR1 LGHNA and CDR2 YNFKEQ. This CDR3 reads CASSQERSGTGALYGYTF. The CDR3 DNA sequence: TGTGCCAGCAGCCAAGAGAGATCCGGGACAGGGGCCCTCTATGGCTACACCTTC.

V usage is TRBV25-1 and J usage is TRBJ2-6; possible D gene TRBD2, 7 bases. This CDR3 is 17 amino acids long. V shed 4 bases and J shed 4 bases, with 17 bases lying between them. Germline V gene lookup returns CDR1 MGHDK and CDR2 SYGVNS. CDR3 residues: CASSGMRGLPGANVLTF. CDR3 sequence (DNA): TGTGCCAGCAGTGGAATGCGGGGGCTGCCCGGGGCCAACGTCCTGACTTTC.

The V call is TRBV3-1, the J call TRBJ1-6, with D possibly TRBD1 on 5 matching bases. The V end was cut by 4 bases, the J end by 10 bases, with 17 bases between. This CDR3 contains 15 residues. Germline assignment: CDR1 LGHDT and CDR2 YNNKEL (reference sequence). The chain's CDR3 is CASSPTEQGNSPLHF. The CDR3 DNA is TGTGCCAGCAGCCCTACGGAGCAGGGAAACTCACCCCTCCACTTT.

This clonotype was observed a single time. The rearrangement joins TRBV7-2 to TRBJ2-2; D may be TRBD1 (5 bases). V lost 5 bases and J 0 bases, leaving 19 bases between the germline ends. The length of the CDR3 is 18 residues. The V gene's germline CDR1 is SGHTA and CDR2 FQGNSA. Here the CDR3 reads CASSPGVRAVTNTGELFF. The CDR3 DNA sequence: TGTGCCAGCAGCCCAGGCGTCAGGGCCGTTACGAACACCGGGGAGCTGTTTTTT.

V usage is TRBV27 and J usage is TRBJ2-3, with D possibly being TRBD2 (5 bases). Looked up from germline, CDR1 is MNHEY and CDR2 is SMNVEV (reference sequence). The CDR3 is 19 residues long. V lost 6 bases and J lost 0, with 25 bases in between. CDR3 sequence: CASSHLRLRVETSTDTQYF. The DNA of the CDR3 is TGTGCCAGCAGCCACCTACGCCTGAGGGTGGAAACTAGCACAGATACGCAGTATTTT.